The clone carrying this TCR beta chain was detected ten times or more. Its antigen remains unidentified. This specimen comes from a study of CD8 T cells in ankylosing spondylitis. TCRdb fed the 5' RACE reads into MiXCR, producing one record per CDR3 protein. This table holds around 130,000 distinct CDR3 sequences, more than 6.5% found once. The CDR3 has 15 amino acids. V lost 2 bases and J lost 3; bases outside the gene matches: 5. Germline V gives CDR1 MGHDK, CDR2 SYGVNS. The study, taken as a whole, reports: Within matched ankylosing spondylitis synovial fluid, disease-linked clones were reportedly significantly enriched.

This sequence was found in a male donor with ankylosing spondylitis or in good health (not recorded which). The V call is TRBV25-1, the J call TRBJ1-1; 8 bases are shared with TRBD1. The specimen sequenced was blood, either unsorted or a sorted T cell fraction (not recorded which). This CDR3 is CASSEPGQGDTEAFF. CDR3 nucleotide sequence: TGTGCCAGCAGTGAACCCGGACAGGGTGACACTGAAGCTTTCTTT.